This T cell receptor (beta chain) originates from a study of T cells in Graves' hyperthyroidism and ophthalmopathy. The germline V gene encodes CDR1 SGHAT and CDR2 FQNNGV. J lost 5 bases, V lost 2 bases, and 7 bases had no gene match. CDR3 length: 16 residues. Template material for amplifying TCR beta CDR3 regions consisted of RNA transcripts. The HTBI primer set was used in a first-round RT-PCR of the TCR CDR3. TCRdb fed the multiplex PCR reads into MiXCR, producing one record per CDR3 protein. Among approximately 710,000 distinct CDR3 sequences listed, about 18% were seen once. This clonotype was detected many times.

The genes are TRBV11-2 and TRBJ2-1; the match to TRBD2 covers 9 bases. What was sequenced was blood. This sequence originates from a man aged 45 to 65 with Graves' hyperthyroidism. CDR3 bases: TGTGCCAGCAGCTTAAAGTGGAGACTAGCGGACAATGAGCAGTTCTTC. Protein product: CASSLKWRLADNEQFF.